Shown below are 19 T cell receptor beta chains from a single sample sequenced in a study of blood T cells in healthy people across ages. The use of a sample-barcoded 5' primer and a J-beta primer mix characterized a second PCR of roughly 6 to 11 cycles. TCRdb passed the 5' RACE reads through MiXCR, listing each CDR3 protein once. This table has about 780,000 distinct CDR3 sequences, 25% to 30% appearing once. Another study also made use of these data, one on T cells of mothers and their children.

Sequencing was carried out using blood. The source is a boy aged 5 to 17 in good health.

In this sample, this clonotype turned up many times. The chain combines TRBV3-1 with TRBJ1-4, with 10 bases aligning to TRBD1. The germline CDR1 and CDR2 sequences are LGHDT and YNNKEL (reference sequence). CDR3 length: 13 amino acids. V shed 4 bases and J 7 bases; nucleotides not matched to a gene: 0. The CDR3: CASSRDRGEKLFF. The CDR3 nucleotides are TGTGCCAGCAGCCGGGACAGGGGTGAAAAACTGTTTTTT. The variable domain in full, completed from reference TRBV3-1 and TRBJ1-4, reads DTAVSQTPKYLVTQMGNDKSIKCEQNLGHDTMYWYKQDSKKFLKIMFSYNNKELIINETVPNRFSPKSPDKAHLNLHINSLELGDSAVYFCASSRDRGEKLFFGSGTQLSVL.

Comments on this clonotype: Sequence at one end of the junction differs from germline and may be a read error. The chain recombines TRBV5-1 with TRBJ1-1; 7 bases agree with TRBD1. CDR1 is SGHRS and CDR2 is YFSETQ in the germline V gene. CDR3 length: 13 amino acids. The CDR3 protein is CARTGDFRTEAFF. The CDR3 bases are TGCGCCAGAACAGGGGATTTTCGGACTGAAGCTTTTTTT.

This clonotype has only a few counts. The rearrangement joins TRBV3-1 to TRBJ1-4; D remains unclear. CDR1 LGHDT and CDR2 YNNKEL come from the germline V gene (reference sequence). V lost 4 bases and J 7 bases, leaving 13 bases between the germline ends. The CDR3 is 14 residues long. The CDR3 is CASSRDGGGEKLFF. CDR3 bases: TGTGCCAGCAGCCGAGACGGCGGCGGTGAAAAACTGTTTTTT.

The chain employs TRBV14 and TRBJ2-5; 10 nucleotides line up with TRBD2. CDR3 length: 15 residues. The junction had 6 bases not matched to a gene; V was cut back by 3 bases and J by 5 bases. Germline V CDR1 and CDR2: SGHDN, FVKESK. CDR3: CASSQRSGGGETQYF. The CDR3 DNA reads as TGTGCCAGCAGCCAGAGAAGCGGGGGGGGCGAGACCCAGTACTTC.

This clonotype was seen a few times. The rearrangement uses TRBV11-1 and TRBJ2-7, with D maybe TRBD1 (5 bases). The V end lost 4 bases, the J end lost 2 bases, and 15 bases lay between the germline ends. Germline assignment: CDR1 SGHAT and CDR2 FQDESV (reference sequence). The CDR3 has 15 residues. The CDR3 reads CASSYGIGQTYEQYF. The CDR3 DNA is TGTGCCAGCAGCTACGGTATTGGACAAACCTACGAGCAGTACTTC.

The chain links TRBV7-6 to TRBJ2-7, with TRBD1 identical over 8 bases. The CDR3 has 14 residues. The germline V gene has CDR1 SGHVS and CDR2 FNYEAQ. Trimming cost V 1 base and J 6 bases; bases outside gene matches: 5. CDR3 bases: TGTGCCAGCAGCTTAGGGGACACAGGGGGCGAGCAGTACTTC. This translates into CASSLGDTGGEQYF.

This clonotype was recorded a few times. V is TRBV11-2 and J is TRBJ2-1; D is possibly TRBD1 or TRBD2 (5 bases each). Germline CDR1 reads SGHAT; CDR2 reads FQNNGV. The CDR3 totals 16 residues. With 5 bases removed from V and 1 base from J, the gap between germline ends came to 15 bases. CDR3 protein: CASSPSGDLSYNEQFF. CDR3 sequence (DNA): TGTGCCAGCAGCCCTAGTGGGGACCTTTCCTACAATGAGCAGTTCTTC.

The chain employs TRBV14 and TRBJ1-5; 9 nucleotides line up with TRBD1. The CDR3 covers 15 residues. The ends lost 5 bases at V and 6 bases at J; junction bases unmatched: 8. The V gene's germline CDR1 is SGHDN and CDR2 FVKESK. The CDR3 sequence: CASSYETGGFQPQHF. The CDR3 DNA follows: TGTGCCAGCAGCTACGAGACAGGGGGTTTTCAGCCCCAGCATTTT. The whole variable domain, filled in from reference TRBV14 and TRBJ1-5, reads EAGVTQFPSHSVIEKGQTVTLRCDPISGHDNLYWYRRVMGKEIKFLLHFVKESKQDESGMPNNRFLAERTGGTYSTLKVQPAELEDSGVYFCASSYETGGFQPQHFGDGTRLSIL.

The chain uses TRBV5-1 and TRBJ2-5; D gene ambiguous. The length of the CDR3 is 15 residues. V lost 4 bases, J lost 0 bases, and 13 bases lay in between. The germline V gene has CDR1 SGHRS and CDR2 YFSETQ. The CDR3 DNA reads TGCGCCAGCAGCCCGCTCGGGCCGTACCAAGAGACCCAGTACTTC. It yields the protein CASSPLGPYQETQYF.

In its sample, this clonotype was seen a few times. This chain uses TRBV20-1 with TRBJ2-5, with D possibly TRBD1 on 6 matching bases. Per the germline V gene, CDR1 is DFQATT and CDR2 is SNEGSKA (reference sequence). V gave up 3 bases and J gave up 1 base, with 15 bases separating them. This CDR3 comprises 15 residues. CDR3 protein: CSASRGQVFQETQYF. CDR3 nucleotide sequence: TGCAGTGCTAGTCGGGGACAAGTCTTCCAAGAGACCCAGTACTTC.

This clonotype was detected a few times. The chain joins TRBV7-3 to TRBJ2-7; D assignment may be TRBD1 or TRBD2 (5 bases each). Trimming pared 1 base from V and 3 bases from J, leaving 7 bases between. CDR3 length equals 13 residues. CDR1 is SGHTA, CDR2 FQGTGA, per germline. CDR3 loop: CASSLNGGYEQYF. In DNA form, the CDR3 reads TGTGCCAGCAGCTTAAATGGGGGCTACGAGCAGTACTTC.

V and J are TRBV4-1 and TRBJ2-1, with 9 nucleotides matching TRBD2. Trimming took 1 base from V and 8 from J; bases not matched to a gene: 15. This CDR3 contains 18 residues. CDR1 is MGHRA and CDR2 is YSYEKL in the germline V gene. The CDR3: CASSQGPPAGGRRDEQFF. The CDR3 coding sequence is TGCGCCAGCAGCCAAGGGCCTCCAGCGGGGGGCCGCCGGGATGAGCAGTTCTTC.

The chain uses TRBV7-2 and TRBJ2-5, with D perhaps TRBD1 (5 bases). The J call may not be correct, given that the DNA end is closer to TRBJ2-7. Germline CDR1 is SGHTA and CDR2 is FQGNSA. This CDR3 comprises 14 residues. CDR3 DNA: TGTGCCAGCAGCTTTATGAGCGCTACAGGCGAGCAGTACTTC. Protein: CASSFMSATGEQYF.

This clonotype was detected ten times or more. The V gene is TRBV6-6, the J gene TRBJ2-7; D is tentatively TRBD1 or TRBD2 (6 bases each). Deletions cut 4 bases from V and 2 bases from J, with 9 bases between. From germline, CDR1 is MNHNY and CDR2 SVGAGI (reference sequence). The CDR3 contains 13 residues. The CDR3, as DNA: TGTGCCAGCAGTTTGAGGGGGGCCTACGAGCAGTACTTC. Translation: CASSLRGAYEQYF.

The chain is built from TRBV4-1 and TRBJ2-5; 9 bases are shared with TRBD2. The tail of the sequence fits TRBJ2-7 better, so the J call may be wrong. Germline lookup yields CDR1 MGHRA and CDR2 YSYEKL. The CDR3 totals 16 residues. CDR3 nucleotides: TGCGCCAGCAGCCAAGATCGCGGGGGGGCGCCCTACGAGCAGTACTTC. This sequence encodes CASSQDRGGAPYEQYF.

This chain links TRBV12-3 or TRBV12-4 with TRBJ2-1; possibly TRBD1 for D (6 bases). V was shortened by 1 base and J by 7 bases, with 14 bases between the two germline ends. This CDR3 is built from 15 residues. The CDR3 bases are TGTGCCAGCAGTTTAGACCCTGACAGGTCGAATGAGCAGTTCTTC. Protein sequence: CASSLDPDRSNEQFF.

This clonotype was picked up a small number of times. This chain connects TRBV10-2 to TRBJ1-5; D unresolved. The CDR3 extends over 14 amino acids. Germline lookup yields CDR1 WSHSY and CDR2 SAAADI. The ends were cut back, 7 bases at V and 0 bases at J, with 10 bases in the middle. CDR3 sequence: CASTPTNSNQPQHF. DNA of the CDR3: TGCGCCAGCACCCCGACAAATAGCAATCAGCCCCAGCATTTT.

This clonotype turned up a few times. The genes are TRBV2 and TRBJ2-7; TRBD1 is a possible D gene (5 bases). Trimming shortened V by 1 base and J by 2 bases, and 9 bases separated the two germline ends. This CDR3 contains 14 residues. CDR1 SNHLY and CDR2 FYNNEI come from the germline V gene. The CDR3 bases are TGTGCCAGCAGTGAAGTGTCAGGGCCCTACGAGCAGTACTTC. Protein: CASSEVSGPYEQYF.

This clonotype was seen only a few times. The chain carries TRBV5-1 and TRBJ2-4; TRBD1 might be the D (5 bases). Germline V lookup: CDR1 SGHRS, CDR2 YFSETQ. The CDR3 length is 13 residues. V was shortened by 6 bases and J by 15 bases, with 22 bases between the two germline ends. CDR3: CASTNEIQSRVYF. CDR3 in DNA: TGCGCCAGCACCAACGAGATCCAGTCCAGGGTGTACTTC.